This T cell receptor beta chain was observed in a study of T-cell memory formation after mild COVID-19. Each CDR3 protein is one row after TCRdb ran MiXCR on the 5' RACE reads. The sample has tens of thousands of distinct CDR3 sequences, 7.3% seen once; the top ten hold approximately 1.4%. Findings and limits, study-wide: There were some responding clones in pre-infection memory, which suggested that cross-reactive memory had joined. Clones contracting over day 15 to 85 were CD4/CD8 balanced, with later expanders leaning CD4+. CD4+ contracting clones were mainly CM and EM; CD8+ ones, EMRA.

A few counts support this clonotype. The target antigen is unknown. The CDR3 has 14 amino acids. Germline V gene data show CDR1 as DFQATT and CDR2 as SNEGSKA (reference sequence). V shed 4 bases, J shed 7 bases, and the junction held 6 bases outside the gene matches. Sequencing used PBMCs or a T cell subset sorted from them (not recorded which). This receptor was obtained from a man younger than 35 who had mild COVID-19 (a few samples of this study predate the infection). Cell type and time point are not known. V and J are TRBV20-1 and TRBJ2-1; 11 bases line up with TRBD2. This CDR3 is CSAIFASGGNEQFF. Written as DNA, the CDR3 is TGCAGTGCTATATTCGCTAGCGGGGGGAATGAGCAGTTCTTC.